The 25 T cell receptor beta chains below were found in one sample sequenced in a study of human T cells and chemical hapten exposure. Each CDR3 protein is one row after TCRdb ran MiXCR on the RACE reads. The table lists about 71,000 distinct CDR3 sequences, approximately 12% of them singletons. Time point here: patch test 3, about 24 weeks after DPC sensitization. Noted treatment: therapeutic diphenylcyclopropenone sensitization with weekly scalp DPC. This specimen consisted of whole blood, obtained in connection with sensitization to the hapten diphenylcyclopropenone (DPC). All receptors derive from a woman between 50 and 59 years old with alopecia areata. Some clones in this sample may be carry-over from other donors' samples.

This clonotype was detected only a few times. The V and J genes are TRBV2 and TRBJ2-5; 7 bases are a match to TRBD2. With V trimmed by 2 bases and J by 4 bases, 4 bases remained unmatched. CDR1 and CDR2 from the germline V gene are SNHLY and FYNNEI. The CDR3 is 14 residues long. CDR3 in amino acids: CASSERGDTETQYF. CDR3 DNA sequence: TGTGCCAGCAGTGAACGGGGGGATACAGAGACCCAGTACTTC.

This chain uses TRBV7-9 with TRBJ2-7; 7 bases are a match to TRBD1. This CDR3 has 14 residues. CDR1 SEHNR and CDR2 FQNEAQ come from the germline V gene (reference sequence). Trimming cost V 6 bases and J 1 base; bases outside gene matches: 6. In DNA form, the CDR3 reads TGTGCCAGCAGTTACAGGGGTGTGTCCTACGAGCAGTACTTC. Translated, it gives CASSYRGVSYEQYF. The variable domain in full, completed from reference TRBV7-9 and TRBJ2-7, reads DTGVSQNPRHKITKRGQNVTFRCDPISEHNRLYWYRQTLGQGPEFLTYFQNEAQLEKSRLLSDRFSAERPKGSFSTLEIQRTEQGDSAMYLCASSYRGVSYEQYFGPGTRLTVT.

The chain recombines TRBV29-1 with TRBJ2-1; 9 bases are a match to TRBD2. The germline V gene has CDR1 SQVTM and CDR2 ANQGSEA. V gave up 6 bases and J gave up 6 bases; unmatched junction bases: 9. CDR3 length: 14 residues. This chain's CDR3 is CSVVLAGLGNEQFF. The CDR3 bases are TGCAGCGTCGTACTAGCGGGTTTAGGCAATGAGCAGTTCTTC.

In this sample, this clonotype turned up many times. The J gene is TRBJ1-4, the V gene TRBV6-6; TRBD1 matches 7 bases. Looked up from germline, CDR1 is MNHNY and CDR2 is SVGAGI (reference sequence). V trimming: 0 bases; J trimming: 8 bases; junction bases outside the gene matches: 9. CDR3 length: 16 residues. The CDR3 protein is CASSYSHTGEREKLFF. Written as DNA, the CDR3 is TGTGCCAGCAGTTACTCGCATACAGGGGAAAGAGAAAAACTGTTTTTT.

This clonotype was counted a few times. DNA for the CDR3: TGCAGCGTTGGGAACGACTACGAGCAGTACTTC. Amino acid sequence: CSVGNDYEQYF. The chain is built from TRBV29-1 and TRBJ2-7; D gene uncertain. Between the trimmed V and J ends, which lost 4 bases and 3 bases, there was a span of 7 bases. CDR3 size: 11 residues. Looked up from germline, CDR1 is SQVTM and CDR2 is ANQGSEA.

This clonotype has at least ten counts. CDR3 bases: TGTGCCAGCAGCCCGGGGTGGGACACCGGGCAACTAAGGCAGTTCTTC. This codes for CASSPGWDTGQLRQFF. V and J are TRBV7-2 and TRBJ2-1; tentative D call: TRBD1 (6 bases). The CDR3 runs to 16 residues. The V end was cut by 5 bases, the J end by 12 bases, with 26 bases between. CDR1 and CDR2 from the germline V gene are SGHTA and FQGNSA.

This clonotype was seen ten or more times. The missing conserved phenylalanine or tryptophan at the end of this CDR3 makes a read error likely. It is unclear where the CDR3 begins or ends on the DNA, so no DNA is shown, and the CDR3 is as TCRdb lists it. V and J are TRBV6-2 or TRBV6-3 and TRBJ1-1; the DNA was not used to check the table's D call, TRBD1. The CDR3 spans 14 residues, counting both ends. Germline CDR1 and CDR2: MNHEY and SVGEGT. The CDR3 loop reads CASSRNRGPTSDLL.

To note about this clonotype: A read error may be the cause here, since a much bigger clone is one base away. V is TRBV6-2 or TRBV6-3 and J is TRBJ2-7, with no clear D. Trimming took off 4 bases at V and 6 bases at J, with 10 bases between the two ends. CDR3 length equals 12 residues. Germline lookup yields CDR1 MNHEY and CDR2 SVGEGT. DNA of the CDR3: TGTGCCAGCAGTTGCGCCCCCTCCGAGCAGTACTTC. Translation gives CASSCAPSEQYF.

The CDR3 loop is CATSDTHRGLMVNEQFF. In DNA form, the CDR3 reads TGTGCCACCAGTGACACACACAGGGGGCTAATGGTCAATGAGCAGTTCTTC. The V call is TRBV24-1, the J call TRBJ2-1, with 9 bases that match TRBD1. Germline V gene sequence: CDR1 KGHDR, CDR2 SFDVKD. The CDR3 length is 17 residues. The V and J ends lost 4 bases and 6 bases, in that order; junction bases with no gene match: 12.

This clonotype was counted between two and nine times. This rearrangement joins TRBV29-1 to TRBJ2-7, with 7 nucleotides matching TRBD1. CDR1 SQVTM and CDR2 ANQGSEA come from the germline V gene. J lost 2 bases, V lost 6 bases, and 10 bases had no gene match. The CDR3 is 14 residues long. In DNA form, the CDR3 reads TGCAGCGTGGCCCGGGACAGCGATACCTACGAGCAGTACTTC. As protein: CSVARDSDTYEQYF.

This clonotype was seen repeatedly, ten times or more. V is TRBV6-2 or TRBV6-3 and J is TRBJ1-6; D not resolved. There are 16 residues in the CDR3. CDR1 and CDR2 from the germline V gene are MNHEY and SVGEGT. V lost 2 bases and J lost 9, with 17 bases in between. The CDR3 DNA reads TGTGCCAGCAGTTACCCTCCAGACCCTGGTCCTTCACCCCTCCACTTT. Translated, it gives CASSYPPDPGPSPLHF.

This clonotype showed up just a few times. The chain links TRBV18 to TRBJ2-3; no definite D call. The CDR3 has 14 residues. The germline CDR1 and CDR2 sequences are KGHSH and LQKENI. V lost 2 bases, J lost 2 bases, and 8 bases lay in between. This CDR3 reads CASSPDGFTDTQYF. The CDR3 bases are TGTGCCAGCTCACCAGACGGATTCACAGATACGCAGTATTTT.

This clonotype came up a few times. The rearrangement joins TRBV5-4 to TRBJ2-3, with D possibly being TRBD1 or TRBD2 (5 bases each). The germline CDR1 and CDR2 sequences are SGHNT and YYREEE (reference sequence). Trimming stripped 4 bases from V and 5 bases from J, with 20 bases between. This CDR3 has 16 residues. CDR3 in DNA: TGTGCCAGCAGCCCCCGCTTAACGGGACGGGGAGATACGCAGTATTTT. It yields the protein CASSPRLTGRGDTQYF.

This clonotype was observed a few times. The chain recombines TRBV6-4 with TRBJ2-2; 7 bases are shared with TRBD2. Germline V CDR1 and CDR2: MRHNA, SNTAGT. The CDR3 extends over 14 amino acids. The V segment lost 4 bases and the J segment 6 bases; nucleotides outside the gene matches: 5. CDR3 bases: TGTGCCAGCAGTGTAACAAGCGGGGCCGGGGAGCTGTTTTTT. This translates into CASSVTSGAGELFF.

At least ten counts were recorded for this clonotype. The chain combines TRBV19 with TRBJ1-5; 7 bases are a match to TRBD1. Trimming removed 5 bases from V and 1 base from J; junction bases left unmatched: 11. CDR3 length equals 17 residues. Germline CDR1 reads LNHDA; CDR2 reads SQIVND (reference sequence). The CDR3 loop is CASSGEQGRRSNQPQHF. CDR3 DNA: TGTGCCAGTAGTGGAGAACAGGGGCGGAGGAGCAATCAGCCCCAGCATTTT. Supplemented by reference TRBV19 and TRBJ1-5, the full variable domain reads DGGITQSPKYLFRKEGQNVTLSCEQNLNHDAMYWYRQDPGQGLRLIYYSQIVNDFQKGDIAEGYSVSREKKESFPLTVTSAQKNPTAFYLCASSGEQGRRSNQPQHFGDGTRLSIL.

Concerning this clonotype: A much larger clone is a single base away; this may be a read error. The chain links TRBV18 to TRBJ2-7; either TRBD1 or TRBD2 may supply D (5 bases each). Germline CDR1 is KGHSH and CDR2 is LQKENI. There are 13 residues in the CDR3. CDR3 DNA: TGTGCCAACTCACGGGGCATCACCTACGAGCAGTACTTC. Protein sequence: CANSRGITYEQYF.

In this sample, this clonotype turned up a few times. The J gene is TRBJ1-4, the V gene TRBV11-2; TRBD1 matches at 10 bases. The CDR3 has 15 amino acids. CDR1 is SGHAT and CDR2 is FQNNGV in the germline V gene. V trimming: 4 bases; J trimming: 5 bases; junction bases outside the gene matches: 4. The DNA of the CDR3 is TGTGCCAGCAGCTCACGACAGGGGGCAAATGAAAAACTGTTTTTT. It translates to CASSSRQGANEKLFF.

This clonotype was detected ten times or more. V and J are TRBV6-1 and TRBJ2-7; D perhaps matches TRBD2 (6 bases). V was trimmed by 6 bases and J by 3 bases, leaving 15 bases between them. CDR3 length equals 14 residues. Germline V gene sequence: CDR1 MNHNS, CDR2 SASEGT. The CDR3 protein is CASSPGGQNYEQYF. DNA of the CDR3: TGTGCCAGCAGCCCAGGAGGGCAGAACTACGAGCAGTACTTC.

At least ten counts were recorded for this clonotype. The V call is TRBV27, the J call TRBJ1-2; TRBD1 aligns across 11 bases. Trimming at V came to 6 bases and at J to 6 bases, leaving 0 bases not matched to a gene. Germline V gene data show CDR1 as MNHEY and CDR2 as SMNVEV (reference sequence). The CDR3 length is 12 residues. The CDR3 loop is CASRDRGHGYTF. The CDR3 DNA reads TGTGCCAGCAGGGACAGGGGGCATGGCTACACCTTC.

This clonotype occurred a few times. This sequence joins TRBV7-2 and TRBJ2-7; 7 bases fit TRBD1. The CDR3 has 16 residues. Germline loops: CDR1 SGHTA, CDR2 FQGNSA. V dropped 1 base and J dropped 3; count of bases not matched to a gene: 9. The CDR3 coding sequence is TGTGCCAGCAGCTTAGGTATGGACAGGAACCACTACGAGCAGTACTTC. Protein: CASSLGMDRNHYEQYF.

In DNA, the CDR3 is TGTGCCAGTTCCCGACAGGAGGAGGCCTATGGCTACACCTTC. As protein: CASSRQEEAYGYTF. V gene TRBV27 combines with J gene TRBJ1-2; D possibly corresponds to TRBD1 (6 bases). In germline, CDR1 is MNHEY, CDR2 SMNVEV (reference sequence). Trimming cost V 9 bases and J 4 bases, with 18 bases left between them. The CDR3 consists of 14 residues.

This clonotype was seen repeatedly, ten times or more. The chain employs TRBV18 and TRBJ1-1, with D uncertain. V was clipped by 3 bases and J by 0 bases, with 11 bases between them. Per germline, CDR1 KGHSH and CDR2 LQKENI. CDR3 size: 15 residues. This CDR3 is CASSPEGAMNTEAFF. CDR3 sequence (DNA): TGTGCCAGCTCACCCGAGGGCGCCATGAACACTGAAGCTTTCTTT.

This clonotype was counted at least ten times. The genes are TRBV6-5 and TRBJ2-2; D possibly matches TRBD1 or TRBD2 (5 bases each). This CDR3 is 13 amino acids long. Germline-derived CDR1 and CDR2 are MNHEY and SVGAGI. With 6 bases removed from V and 6 bases from J, the gap between germline ends came to 11 bases. DNA for the CDR3: TGTGCCAGCAGAACTAGGGGTTCCGGGGAGCTGTTTTTT. Residues: CASRTRGSGELFF.

Turning to this clonotype: This may stem from a read error, because a much larger clone lies one nucleotide away. The CDR3 region has the DNA TGCAGTCCTATCCCCTATAGCAAAGACAGTTCCTATGGCTACACCTTC. Translated: CSPIPYSKDSSYGYTF. The V gene is TRBV20-1, the J gene TRBJ1-2, with D possibly TRBD1 on 5 matching bases. Per germline, CDR1 DFQATT and CDR2 SNEGSKA (reference sequence). This CDR3 spans 16 amino acids. V lost 8 bases and J lost 4, with 26 bases in between.

This clonotype was recorded a few times. The chain combines TRBV5-1 with TRBJ1-3, with 8 bases that match TRBD1. The CDR3 has 16 amino acids. Germline V gene sequence: CDR1 SGHRS, CDR2 YFSETQ. Trimming took 2 bases from V and 1 from J; bases not matched to a gene: 5. CDR3 bases: TGCGCCAGCAGCTTATCAGGGGGCGCGTCTGGAAACACCATATATTTT. It encodes CASSLSGGASGNTIYF.